The sequence of this T cell receptor (beta chain) was determined in a study of CD8+CD57+ T cells in acquired aplastic anemia. Study information: Sorting CD4+ and CD8+ cells gave DNA averaging approximately 2.9 ug.

CDR1 and CDR2 (germline): SEHNR, FQNEAQ (reference sequence). The ends were cut back, 1 base at V and 2 bases at J, with 8 bases in the middle. The CDR3 totals 14 residues. The use of genomic DNA as template underpinned the TCR beta VDJ and CDR3 profiling. Each CDR3 protein is one row after TCRdb ran MiXCR on the reads. The sample carries over 250,000 distinct CDR3 sequences, approximately 58% recorded once. The patients chosen for sequencing had shown expansion of CD8+CD57+ cells (detected by flow cytometry). This TCR was recovered from a human donor with aplastic anemia. Source material: sorted CD4+, CD8+, or CD8+CD57+ T cells (not recorded which) from PBMCs. The rearrangement joins TRBV7-9 to TRBJ2-5, with D possibly being TRBD1 (6 bases). The CDR3 protein is CASSLGDIQETQYF. CDR3 bases: TGTGCCAGCAGCTTAGGGGACATACAAGAGACCCAGTACTTC.